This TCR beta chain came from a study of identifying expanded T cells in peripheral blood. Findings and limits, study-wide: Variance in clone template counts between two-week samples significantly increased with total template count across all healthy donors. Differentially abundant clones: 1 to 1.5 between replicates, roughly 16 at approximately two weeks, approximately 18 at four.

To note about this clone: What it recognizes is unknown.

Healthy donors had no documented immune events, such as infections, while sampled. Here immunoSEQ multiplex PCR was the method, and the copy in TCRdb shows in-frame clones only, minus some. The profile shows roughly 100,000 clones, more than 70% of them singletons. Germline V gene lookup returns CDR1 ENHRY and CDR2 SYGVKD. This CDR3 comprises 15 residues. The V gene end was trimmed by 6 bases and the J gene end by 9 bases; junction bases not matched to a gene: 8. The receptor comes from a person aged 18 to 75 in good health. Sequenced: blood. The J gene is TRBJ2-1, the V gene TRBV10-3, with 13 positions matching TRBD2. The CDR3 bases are TGTGCCATCAGGGGGACTAGCGGGGAGGAGGGTGAGCAGTTCTTC. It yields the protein CAIRGTSGEEGEQFF.